Ten or more counts support the clone carrying this T cell receptor beta chain. Its matching antigen is unknown. These data belong to a study of neurological immune-mediated disorders. Points from the study as a whole: The most TCR clonal expansion was seen in HTLV-1-associated myelopathy, whereas the least was seen in multiple sclerosis, below the level in healthy controls.

cDNA was made by 5'RACE with 10-nucleotide random UMIs. TCRdb ran MiXCR on the 5' RACE reads and lists one entry per CDR3 protein. The sample lists under 80,000 distinct CDR3 sequences, roughly 9% occurring once. The germline V gene has CDR1 ENHRY and CDR2 SYGVKD. The V segment lost 9 bases and the J segment 2 bases; nucleotides outside the gene matches: 7. The CDR3 consists of 14 residues. The gene calls are TRBV10-3 and TRBJ2-3, with 8 bases that match TRBD1. Material for sequencing was PBMCs. The sequence was obtained from a man in his forties or fifties in good health. As DNA, the CDR3 is TGTGCCATTATGGCGGGACAGGCCACAGATACGCAGTATTTT. Its translation is CAIMAGQATDTQYF.